The source of this T cell receptor (beta chain) is a study of blood T cells in healthy people across ages (dated by TCRdb to the mid-2010s). Describing the broader study: In model experiments, roughly one uniquely barcoded TCR beta cDNA molecule per two T cells was captured by template switching. Using the same blood draw, the study looked at two additional independent replicas of 1 million unique cDNA reads for two donors, one aged 18 to 29 and the other aged 80 or older. Age-related changes in TCR beta repertoire diversity were measured in the study by deep sequencing normalized with unique cDNA molecular identifiers. To avoid experimental bias, donors of different ages were distributed randomly across sequencing lanes. Donors were grouped into four age groups: young (average approximately 15 years), middle-aged (approximately 41), aged (62) and long-lived (about 89). General study outcomes and caveats: As age increased, observed TCR beta diversity per million T cells dropped in a roughly linear way, and a significant reduction was already evident by age approximately 40. Compared with the aged group, the long-lived group had more naive CD4+ T cells, fewer expanded clones and increased TCR diversity, suggesting age selection. Estimates of total diversity from one million sequenced T cells were regarded as lower bounds and underestimates. Conclusive comparison of naive and antigen-experienced compartments was prevented by the profiling of bulk unsorted PBMCs. Because the CMV infection status of the donors was unknown, age-related changes in expanded clonotypes may potentially have been confounded. Observed TCR beta diversity correlated strongly with the percentage of naive T cells measured by flow cytometry.

This clonotype has only a few counts. Its antigen specificity is not known. No base qualities exist here, and no much larger clone lies one base off it. V gives up 5 bases and J gives up 2 bases, and the segment between their germline ends measures 16 bases. Looking up the germline V gene (reference sequence) yields CDR1 SGHAT and CDR2 FQDESV. The CDR3 has 15 amino acids, counting the end cysteine and phenylalanine. Of the read, only the CDR3 DNA is kept; its 45 bases are in frame from base 1. The roughly 42 donors, aged about 6 to 100 years, were systemically healthy Caucasian individuals from Russia. Each donor gave about 9.7 milliliters of peripheral blood, drawn into EDTA-treated Vacutainer tubes. Ficoll-Paque density-gradient centrifugation was used to isolate PBMCs, with at least 6.5 million per sample. Total RNA was extracted from PBMCs with Trizol reagent, with at least 6 micrograms obtained per sample. For every donor, flow cytometry on a PBMC aliquot measured the percentage of naive CD45RAhigh/CD27high T cells.

Library creation used 5' RACE. TCRdb shows the sequencer as Illumina HiSeq 2500. A second roughly 6 to 11 cycle PCR used a sample-barcoded 5' primer and a J-beta primer mix. A template-switch 5' adaptor carrying 12 random nucleotides introduced a unique molecular identifier onto each TCR beta cDNA molecule. Each sample yielded at least 2.5 million CDR3-containing paired-end reads. First-strand cDNA synthesis was performed from all RNA using the Mint cDNA synthesis kit, with priming by a TRBC-specific oligonucleotide. After uracil-DNA glycosylase treatment, a first 18-cycle PCR used universal primers M1SS and BC2_uni_R on all cDNA. On the authors' methods: Each sample was normalized by randomly selecting 1 million high-quality reads, each carrying a distinct molecular identifier. Reads sharing molecular identifiers were discarded rather than binned into consensus sequences. MiTCR, with a Q25 quality threshold and the strictest error-elimination algorithm, was used for CDR3 identification, clonotype clustering and error correction. A nonparametric unseen species model with Euler transformation was used to estimate a lower bound on total TCR beta diversity. TCRdb handled the public reads itself, with Q25 trimming in fastp and clone calling in MiXCR, and kept productive beta chains. Records with the same CDR3 protein are collapsed into one entry carrying the most frequent genes and DNA. The V and J calls were not made by the authors but by TCRdb's processing. Within this sample are 1.5 million to 2 million distinct CDR3 sequences, with roughly 27% of them counted one time only. The ten largest clones represent over 7% of the sample.

Sequencing used blood. This chain joins TRBV11-1 to TRBJ2-7; a tentative D match to TRBD1 spans 6 bases. The sequence came from a woman under 40 in good health. The DNA is as follows: TGTGCCAGCAGCACCCTCAACAGGGCGCCCTACGAGCAGTACTTC. Its translation is CASSTLNRAPYEQYF.